This TCR beta chain was documented in a study of vaccination effects on CD4 cells after COVID-19 (dated by TCRdb to 2021 to 2024). A note on the overall study: Participants received two doses of either the BNT162b2 or the mRNA-1273 mRNA SARS-CoV-2 vaccine. In a couple of convalescent patients, pre-vaccine samples were collected 16 days and one week ahead of the first dose, 142 and 148 days after COVID-19 diagnosis. The study compared SARS-CoV-2 spike-specific CD4+ TCR repertoires before and after mRNA vaccination in COVID-19 convalescent patients and infection-naive vaccine recipients. A total of 9 to 11 COVID-19 convalescent patients and several SARS-CoV-2-naive healthy vaccine recipients were included in the full study. The Oncomine TCR Beta short-read assay on an Illumina iSeq 100 was used to sequence cultures from other donors in the study. General study outcomes and caveats: At late post-vaccination timepoints, both infection-induced and vaccine-induced clones showed marked clonal contraction, consistent with waning T cell responses. Limitations of the study were the small number of convalescent patients and the absence of early post-infection timepoints. Among convalescent patients, the spike-reactive repertoire after vaccination was made up mainly of new vaccine-induced clones that were largely distinct from the clones induced by infection.

In the ViraFEST assay, PBMC were stimulated with viral peptide pools, and TCR sequencing was then used to find antigen-specific CD4+ T cell clonotypes based on their expansion. After approximately 11 days of culture, CD4+ T cells were isolated with the EasySep CD4+ T cell isolation kit. Convalescent patients had PCR-confirmed SARS-CoV-2 infection between March and December 2020, before Alpha, Beta and Delta variants emerged in the United States. Each well held some 1.9 million PBMC cultured in IMDM containing approximately 5% human AB serum, about 10 IU/ml IL-2 and gentamicin, along with about 9.3 ug/ml peptides. On days 3 and 7, half of the culture medium was replaced with fresh IL-2-containing medium. Unless noted otherwise, every peptide stimulation condition was cultured in triplicate wells. PBMC were separated from whole blood using Ficoll-Paque Plus gradient centrifugation and were then either cryopreserved at -140C or used fresh. The QIAamp micro DNA kit was used to extract genomic DNA from the cultured CD4+ T cells.

Points on this clone: The antigen it binds to is not known. The sample holds no much larger clone one base away, and base qualities are not on file.

The method behind the library was the immunoSEQ multiplex PCR assay. DNA from the cultured, isolated CD4+ T cells was subjected to TCR beta CDR3 sequencing. For the original study's pipeline: The analysis removed non-productive TCR sequences, trimmed reads to the CDR3 region, and retained only CDR3s that were 7 or more amino acids long. The MANAFEST web app was used to pick out antigen-specific clonotypes by comparing their expansion in peptide wells with that in reference cultures. To be called positive, a clone needed expansion at FDR<0.05 compared with the reference and with all other wells, an odds ratio greater than 5, and a frequency greater than 0.1% in two replicate wells. Clonotypes significantly expanded in SARS-CoV-2 spike wells and in at least one common cold coronavirus spike condition were defined as cross-reactive. Using the stringdist R package, CDR3 similarity was measured by Levenshtein distance, and unrooted trees were constructed with ape in R 3.6.1. The table comes from immuneACCESS by way of TCRdb, which keeps in-frame sequences with V and J called. Part of the clones is missing from these tables; in studies checked, under half for an unresolved V gene and the rest for unknown reasons. That table supplies the V and J calls and clone size; D and trimming were determined from the DNA. Across this sample there are approximately 38,000 clones, with around 75% seen only once. About 35% of the sample is taken by the ten largest.

V was cut back by 5 bases and J by 2 bases, leaving a gap of 7 bases between them. The CDR3 starts with the cysteine, ends with the phenylalanine, and has 13 residues. Solely the CDR3 DNA is kept, with 39 bases framed from the first base. CDR1 and CDR2, looked up from the germline V gene (reference sequence), are MNHEY and SMNVEV. Sequencing was performed on CD4+ T cells from PBMCs cultured with a peptide pool, taken before COVID-19 vaccination. The V and J segments used are TRBV27 and TRBJ1-5; TRBD1 is a possible D gene, resting on 5 matching bases. This TCR was sampled from a human donor who had a prior SARS-CoV-2 infection. CDR3 protein: CASSKQGNQPQHF. The nucleotides read TGTGCCAGCAGTAAACAGGGCAATCAGCCCCAGCATTTT.